This T cell receptor beta chain was profiled in a study of T cell changes during pregnancy in multiple sclerosis. Assay used: immunoSEQ multiplex PCR; TCRdb lists only in-frame clones, some missing. The data show about 56,000 clones, around 92% seen once. CDR3 length: 16 residues. Per germline, CDR1 MDHEN and CDR2 SYDVKM. V shed 1 base, J shed 6 bases, and the junction held 6 bases outside the gene matches. The starting material was CD4+ T cells from peripheral blood mononuclear cells, obtained in the second trimester of pregnancy. The receptor was isolated from a female donor with multiple sclerosis, enrolled in a pregnancy study. The rearrangement links TRBV28 to TRBJ2-5; 12 nucleotides align to TRBD2. The CDR3 DNA reads as TGTGCCAGCAGTTTATCGACTAGCGGGAGTGGAAAGACCCAGTACTTC. Translated: CASSLSTSGSGKTQYF.